Sequencing of this TCR beta chain was carried out in a study of blood T cell repertoires in COVID-19. Whole-study context: The United States, Italy and Spain supplied acute and convalescent COVID-19 samples. The cDNA or gDNA used as material had been derived from T cells, B-cell-depleted T cells, or PBMCs.

The CDR3 is 17 amino acids. In germline, CDR1 is MNHNY, CDR2 SVGAGI (reference sequence). V was clipped by 5 bases and J by 4 bases; unmatched bases: 12. Per the original data handling: The assay estimated nucleated cells by amplifying reference gene primers. The method was immunoSEQ multiplex PCR; TCRdb's version includes in-frame clones alone and lacks a portion of them. For V, J and clone size, that table is used; D and trimming come from the DNA. This table has roughly 91,000 clones, almost 85% appearing once. This clonotype originated in a woman of 80 years or more with acute or convalescent COVID-19. The specimen sequenced was peripheral blood. This sequence joins TRBV6-6 and TRBJ2-5, with 11 bases that match TRBD2. This CDR3 is CASSQGLAGGVRETQYF. As DNA, the CDR3 is TGTGCCAGCAGTCAGGGGCTAGCGGGAGGAGTTAGAGAGACCCAGTACTTC.